This record covers a single TCR beta chain. Its antigen has not been determined. There are no base qualities to consult, and no much larger clone falls within one base. This sample stems from a study of T cells after posttransplantation cyclophosphamide (dated by TCRdb to about 2016). Looking at the study overall: The study tracked T cell repertoire reconstitution by TRB sequencing after myeloablative bone marrow transplantation using posttransplantation cyclophosphamide as GVHD prophylaxis. Antigen receptor sequencing covered samples from a few dozen PTCy-treated patients and approximately 15 of their related bone marrow donors. TRB sequencing was performed on blood from all 35 or so PTCy patients with 1-year posttransplant specimens. In 3 patients, up to about 3 additional blood samples taken between 2 and 5.2 years after transplant also underwent TRB sequencing, as did pretransplant blood from a handful of patients. Because TRA and TRB clonality were tightly correlated in roughly 10 samples, subsequent TCR analyses were focused on TRB only. Public TRB sequences were searched against a database of over 3,500 sequences associated with responses to pathogens, tumor antigens, self-antigens and alloantigens. General findings and caveats noted by the study authors: Donor-recipient similarity was low at 1-2 months but increased during the first year, and donor CD8+ memory clones often dominated later blood repertoires. The TRB repertoires of T cells infiltrating skin or GI tract showed only limited overlap with the TRB repertoires of T cells in blood. Across 45 patients, recipient CMV seropositivity and CMV reactivation were highly associated with TRB clonality; PTCy diversity was similar to CNI/methotrexate controls.

TRB sequencing was run on genomic DNA with either the immunoSEQ assay at survey resolution or the hsTCRB kit. In the source study's methods: The immunoSEQ software handled the initial read processing, while the LymphoSeq R package was used for the repertoire analyses. Clonality was computed as 1 minus normalized Shannon entropy; Gini coefficient was also calculated for each TRB dataset. To infer phenotypes in unsorted samples, TRB sequences from sorted subsets of the recipient or donor were mapped onto unsorted samples from the same recipient. Imported from immuneACCESS, the table was reduced by TCRdb to in-frame sequences with V and J called. These copies leave out some clones; in studies compared against another copy, an unresolved V gene accounts for under half, and the cause of the remainder is not known. V and J calls and clone size come straight from that table; D and trimming were deduced from the DNA. For this sample there are about 21,000 clones; 87% appear just once. Jointly, the top ten make up more than 5.5% of the sample.

In the paper's terms, the treatment or condition label means: high-dose cyclophosphamide on days +3 and +4 as single-agent GVHD prophylaxis. Patients in the PTCy group got busulfan and fludarabine conditioning, a marrow graft from a related or unrelated donor, and cyclophosphamide on days +3 and +4. The PTCy-treated patients were drawn from a prospective, multi-institutional clinical trial. Mononuclear cells from peripheral blood and bone marrow were separated by Ficoll-Hypaque density centrifugation and then cryopreserved. From the germline V gene (reference sequence), CDR1 is SEHNR and CDR2 is FQNEAQ. V is shortened by 5 bases, J by 9 bases, and the region joining them spans 13 bases. There are 12 amino acids in the CDR3, from cysteine to phenylalanine inclusive. Only the CDR3 region is kept as DNA, spanning 36 bases read in frame from base 1.

This clonotype originated in a female patient aged 40 to 50 who received an allogeneic stem cell transplant from a related donor, was CMV-positive, and had no GVHD. The graft donor may be the source of some T cells after a transplant. The source was PBMCs, collected after allogeneic stem cell transplant with posttransplant cyclophosphamide. This chain is built from TRBV7-9 and TRBJ1-2, with the D gene not clear enough to name. The CDR3 amino acid sequence is: CASSTEFARYTF. The DNA sequence follows: TGTGCCAGCAGCACGGAGTTTGCCCGCTACACCTTC.